Listed here are 8 T cell receptor beta chains from one sample, sequenced in a study of cytomegalovirus exposure and HLA in healthy donors. Both 60 Vbeta primers and 13 Jbeta primers went into the PCR. Clones were sequenced by immunoSEQ multiplex PCR, and TCRdb holds only the in-frame ones, with some missing. The sample has 100,000 to 150,000 clones, 75% to 85% seen once. Sequencing input: PBMCs. Source of these receptors: a female donor in good health and CMV-seropositive.

V usage is TRBV5-1 and J usage is TRBJ1-5; tentatively, D is TRBD1 (5 bases). V was clipped by 0 bases and J by 1 base, with 11 bases between them. The V gene's germline CDR1 is SGHRS and CDR2 YFSETQ. CDR3 size: 16 residues. The DNA of the CDR3 is TGCGCCAGCAGCTTGGAAGGAGGGGCGAGCAATCAGCCCCAGCATTTT. Protein: CASSLEGGASNQPQHF.

The V gene is TRBV30, the J gene TRBJ1-2, with TRBD1 matching over 11 bases. After removal of 1 base from V and 7 bases from J, the junction contained 2 bases not matched to a gene. CDR3 size: 13 residues. Germline CDR1 GTSNPN, CDR2 SVGIG (reference sequence). CDR3 sequence (DNA): TGTGCCTGGAGTGCGGACAGGGGGCTTGGCTACACCTTC. Amino acid sequence: CAWSADRGLGYTF.

The genes are TRBV6-5 and TRBJ1-2; tentatively, D is TRBD1 (6 bases). Germline CDR1 reads MNHEY; CDR2 reads SVGAGI. The length of the CDR3 is 12 residues. With 0 bases removed from V and 8 bases from J, the gap between germline ends came to 7 bases. The CDR3 DNA follows: TGTGCCAGCAGTTACTCGCAGGGGGGCTACACCTTC. It encodes CASSYSQGGYTF.

Points on this clone: Different DNA sequences within this sample yield the same CDR3. This chain links TRBV27 with TRBJ2-7; D may be TRBD1 (5 bases). V lost 0 bases to trimming and J lost 5 bases, with 8 bases between them. This CDR3 is built from 13 residues. CDR1 MNHEY and CDR2 SMNVEV come from the germline V gene (reference sequence). The CDR3 spells CASSLSRAHEQYF. In DNA, the CDR3 is TGTGCCAGCAGTTTATCCAGGGCCCACGAGCAGTACTTC.

The CDR3, as DNA: TGTGCCAGCAGCGTTCTCCCGGACAGGGCCTACGAGCAGTACTTC. As protein: CASSVLPDRAYEQYF. The chain links TRBV9 to TRBJ2-7, with 8 bases fitting TRBD1. Trimming removed 2 bases from V and 2 bases from J; junction bases left unmatched: 6. CDR3 length: 15 amino acids. Germline CDR1 is SGDLS and CDR2 is YYNGEE. The whole variable domain, filled in from reference TRBV9 and TRBJ2-7, reads DSGVTQTPKHLITATGQRVTLRCSPRSGDLSVYWYQQSLDQGLQFLIQYYNGEERAKGNILERFSAQQFPDLHSELNLSSLELGDSALYFCASSVLPDRAYEQYFGPGTRLTVT.

V is TRBV6-6 and J is TRBJ2-2, with 7 bases aligning to TRBD2. The junction had 6 bases not matched to a gene; V was cut back by 5 bases and J by 3 bases. The CDR3 has 15 amino acids. Germline V lookup: CDR1 MNHNY, CDR2 SVGAGI (reference sequence). CDR3 in amino acids: CASSPWAGDTGELFF. The CDR3 DNA sequence: TGTGCCAGCAGTCCATGGGCGGGGGACACCGGGGAGCTGTTTTTT.

The chain has TRBV28 and TRBJ1-4; TRBD1 is a possible D gene (5 bases). Germline values: CDR1 MDHEN, CDR2 SYDVKM. V was trimmed by 8 bases and J by 7 bases, leaving 14 bases between them. The CDR3 runs to 13 residues. Here the CDR3 DNA reads TGTGCCAGCCTAAACAGGTGGTCTGAAAAACTGTTTTTT. Its protein is CASLNRWSEKLFF.

J is TRBJ1-2 and V is TRBV30, with TRBD1 matching over 9 bases. This CDR3 has 15 residues. Unmatched junction bases numbered 7, after V lost 3 bases and J lost 2 bases. Germline lookup yields CDR1 GTSNPN and CDR2 SVGIG (reference sequence). The CDR3 DNA reads TGTGCCTGGAGAGAACCGGGACAGGGAAACTATGGCTACACCTTC. Its translation: CAWREPGQGNYGYTF.